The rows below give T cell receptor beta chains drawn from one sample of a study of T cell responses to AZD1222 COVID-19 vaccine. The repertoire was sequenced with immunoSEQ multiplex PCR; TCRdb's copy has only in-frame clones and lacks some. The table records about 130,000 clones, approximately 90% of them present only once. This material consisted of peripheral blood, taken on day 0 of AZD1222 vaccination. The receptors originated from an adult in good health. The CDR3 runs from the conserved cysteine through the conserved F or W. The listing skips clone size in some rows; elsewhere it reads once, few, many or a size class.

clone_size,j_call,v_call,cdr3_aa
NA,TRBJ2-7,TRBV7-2,CASSEGIYEQYF
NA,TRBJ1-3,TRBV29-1,CSVEDPAEGGGNTIYF
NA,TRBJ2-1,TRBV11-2,CASSFWDRGKGNEQFF
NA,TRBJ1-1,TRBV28,CASNSPPLSTEAFF
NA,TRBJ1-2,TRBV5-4,CASSFWDRGDHGYTF
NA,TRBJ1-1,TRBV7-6,CASSFTGTLNTEAFF
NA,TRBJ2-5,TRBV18,CASSPLAGDQETQYF
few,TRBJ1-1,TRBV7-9,CASSFLGQGVAEAFF
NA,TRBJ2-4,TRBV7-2,CASSSAGGPKNIQYF
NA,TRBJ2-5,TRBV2,CASKRMESGGEETQYF
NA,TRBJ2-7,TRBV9,CASSDDRVSYEQYF
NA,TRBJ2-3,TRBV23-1,CASSRPSVRASTDTQYF
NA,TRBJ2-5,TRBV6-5,CATKEPPLEETQYF
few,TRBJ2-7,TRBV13,CASSSGRTRDEQYF
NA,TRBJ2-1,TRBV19,CASSLRRFGGANNEQFF
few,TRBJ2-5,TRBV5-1,CASSVVGEETQYF
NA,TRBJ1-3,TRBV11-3,CASSLDCGAGSGNTIYF
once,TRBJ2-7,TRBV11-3,CASSLNSGTGGREQYF
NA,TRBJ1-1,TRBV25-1,CASSDPSTGGTEAFF
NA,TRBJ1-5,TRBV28,CASELTVNQPQHF
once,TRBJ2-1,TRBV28,CATRGAGGSYNEQFF
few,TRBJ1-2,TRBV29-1,CSVGYGYTF
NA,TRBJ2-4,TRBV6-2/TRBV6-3,CASSYGGTVFLAKNIQYF
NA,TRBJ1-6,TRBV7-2,CASSADAANNSPLHF
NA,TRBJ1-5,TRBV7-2,CASSLVVTGGNQPQHF
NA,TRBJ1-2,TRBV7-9,CASSPGQGNYGYTF